This T cell receptor beta chain emerged from a study of control samples from healthy donors and cancer patients. The CDR3 is made up of 14 amino acids. Germline V gene sequence: CDR1 SEHNR, CDR2 FQNEAQ (reference sequence). Trimming stripped 2 bases from V and 3 bases from J, with 10 bases between. This clone occurred once. The data were produced by immunoSEQ multiplex PCR, yet TCRdb's version contains in-frame clones alone and is incomplete. There are under 200,000 clones in the sample; around 88% occur only once, and about 5.3% lies in the top ten. The V and J genes are TRBV7-9 and TRBJ1-1; D gene uncertain. This TCR came from a woman in her 30s in good health. Sample: blood. This CDR3 is CASSLSVRYTEAFF. The CDR3 region has the DNA TGTGCCAGCAGCTTATCGGTCCGGTACACTGAAGCTTTCTTT.